Below, 29 T cell receptor beta chains from the same sample are listed, as sequenced in a study of cytomegalovirus exposure and HLA in healthy donors. The PCR was carried out with 60 Vbeta primers and 13 Jbeta primers. Sequencing used immunoSEQ multiplex PCR; TCRdb keeps in-frame clones, though not all of them. The table lists approximately 140,000 clones, around 80% of them singletons. Source material: PBMCs. The receptor set was obtained from a woman aged 18-35 years in good health and CMV-seronegative.

This rearrangement joins TRBV9 to TRBJ2-2, with D hard to call. The V end was cut by 1 base, the J end by 5 bases, with 15 bases between. The CDR3 is made up of 16 amino acids. Per the germline V gene, CDR1 is SGDLS and CDR2 is YYNGEE. This CDR3 is CASSVFRATPTGELFF. The CDR3 nucleotides are TGTGCCAGCAGCGTATTTAGAGCGACCCCAACCGGGGAGCTGTTTTTT.

The chain carries TRBV18 and TRBJ2-3, with 10 bases lining up with TRBD2. CDR1 KGHSH and CDR2 LQKENI come from the germline V gene. Trimming removed 5 bases from V and 1 base from J; junction bases left unmatched: 0. The CDR3 consists of 14 residues. CDR3 in amino acids: CASSGTSGTDTQYF. The DNA of the CDR3 is TGTGCCAGCTCAGGGACTAGCGGCACAGATACGCAGTATTTT.

The V and J genes are TRBV28 and TRBJ2-5; D perhaps matches TRBD2 (7 bases). The germline CDR1 and CDR2 sequences are MDHEN and SYDVKM. V shed 3 bases and J shed 0 bases, with 14 bases lying between them. The CDR3 runs 16 residues. DNA of the CDR3: TGTGCCAGCAGTTTTCCGGGGGGCACGTACCAAGAGACCCAGTACTTC. It specifies CASSFPGGTYQETQYF.

V is TRBV7-2 and J is TRBJ1-2; 10 bases agree with TRBD1. V trimming: 5 bases; J trimming: 3 bases; junction bases outside the gene matches: 6. CDR3 length equals 15 residues. CDR1 is SGHTA and CDR2 is FQGNSA in the germline V gene. For the CDR3, the DNA is TGTGCCAGCAGCGCCGGACAGGGGGGAGACTATGGCTACACCTTC. As protein: CASSAGQGGDYGYTF.

The genes are TRBV11-3 and TRBJ2-2; D uncertain. The germline gives CDR1 SGHNT, CDR2 YENEEA. The CDR3 contains 12 residues. V was shortened by 3 bases and J by 7 bases, with 6 bases between the two germline ends. The CDR3 sequence is CASSLAHGELFF. CDR3 DNA: TGTGCCAGCAGCTTGGCCCACGGGGAGCTGTTTTTT.

The gene calls are TRBV6-1 and TRBJ1-1; possible D gene TRBD1, 6 bases. The ends were cut back, 7 bases at V and 3 bases at J, with 15 bases in the middle. CDR3 size: 14 residues. The germline V gene has CDR1 MNHNS and CDR2 SASEGT. The CDR3 loop reads CASIRGGSDTEAFF. The DNA for the CDR3 is TGTGCCAGCATCAGGGGCGGCAGCGACACTGAAGCTTTCTTT.

The J gene is TRBJ2-1, the V gene TRBV11-3, with TRBD2 matching over 13 bases. From germline, CDR1 is SGHNT and CDR2 YENEEA. The length of the CDR3 is 16 residues. V dropped 5 bases and J dropped 4; count of bases not matched to a gene: 5. CDR3 sequence: CASSARGLAGYNEQFF. The CDR3 DNA reads TGTGCCAGCAGCGCCCGGGGACTAGCGGGATACAATGAGCAGTTCTTC.

The chain has TRBV9 and TRBJ1-1; perhaps TRBD1 as D (5 bases). Trimming took off 0 bases at V and 7 bases at J, with 10 bases between the two ends. The CDR3 extends over 13 amino acids. Germline loops: CDR1 SGDLS, CDR2 YYNGEE. DNA for the CDR3: TGTGCCAGCAGCGTAGGCAGGGAGGGTGAAGCTTTCTTT. Amino acids: CASSVGREGEAFF.

The chain couples TRBV18 to TRBJ1-5; D gene unclear. CDR1 and CDR2 from the germline V gene are KGHSH and LQKENI. The CDR3 spans 14 residues. V lost 6 bases to trimming and J lost 1 base, with 10 bases between them. The CDR3 DNA follows: TGTGCCAGCTCGGGAGATGTGAGCAATCAGCCCCAGCATTTT. It codes for CASSGDVSNQPQHF.

This chain connects TRBV6-5 to TRBJ1-1; the D gene is possibly TRBD1 (5 bases). The germline V gene encodes CDR1 MNHEY and CDR2 SVGAGI. The CDR3 has 14 amino acids. Trimming removed 7 bases at V and 1 base at J, with 13 bases between. In DNA form, the CDR3 reads TGTGCCAGCACCCCTGGGGCCGGGAACACTGAAGCTTTCTTT. Translated: CASTPGAGNTEAFF.

This sequence joins TRBV2 and TRBJ2-1; 12 bases match TRBD2. The germline CDR1 and CDR2 sequences are SNHLY and FYNNEI. The CDR3 extends over 15 amino acids. After removal of 2 bases from V and 7 bases from J, the junction contained 3 bases not matched to a gene. The CDR3 spells CASSEPLAGGNEQFF. The CDR3 DNA reads as TGTGCCAGCAGTGAACCCCTAGCGGGAGGGAATGAGCAGTTCTTC.

V and J are TRBV9 and TRBJ2-5, with 7 bases identical to TRBD2. This CDR3 spans 16 amino acids. CDR1 and CDR2 from the germline V gene are SGDLS and YYNGEE. J lost 1 base, V lost 2 bases, and 8 bases had no gene match. The CDR3 is CASSVGVGGPQETQYF. The CDR3 DNA sequence: TGTGCCAGCAGCGTCGGAGTGGGAGGGCCCCAAGAGACCCAGTACTTC.

The rearrangement links TRBV27 to TRBJ2-3, with TRBD2 identical over 12 bases. Germline lookup yields CDR1 MNHEY and CDR2 SMNVEV (reference sequence). The CDR3 has 19 residues. J was trimmed by 2 bases and V by 5 bases; bases with no gene match: 14. In DNA form, the CDR3 reads TGTGCCAGCAGTGCTAGCGGGAGGGTTGAAACCAAATACACAGATACGCAGTATTTT. This codes for CASSASGRVETKYTDTQYF.

This clone showed up just once. The chain carries TRBV30 and TRBJ2-4, with 8 bases fitting TRBD1. The V and J ends lost 1 base and 7 bases, in that order; junction bases with no gene match: 9. The CDR3 covers 15 residues. Per the germline V gene, CDR1 is GTSNPN and CDR2 is SVGIG (reference sequence). CDR3: CAWSEIGTGRNIQYF. Written as DNA, the CDR3 is TGTGCCTGGAGTGAAATTGGGACAGGACGGAACATTCAGTACTTC.

The chain recombines TRBV2 with TRBJ1-5; D is unresolved. The CDR3 has 14 residues. Trimming left V 6 bases short and J 2 bases short, with 11 bases between. Germline values: CDR1 SNHLY, CDR2 FYNNEI. This chain's CDR3 is CASRRDSGNQPQHF. CDR3 nucleotide sequence: TGTGCCAGCAGACGGGATAGCGGCAATCAGCCCCAGCATTTT. The full variable domain, in which reference TRBV2 and TRBJ1-5 provide the parts outside the CDR3, is EPEVTQTPSHQVTQMGQEVILRCVPISNHLYFYWYRQILGQKVEFLVSFYNNEISEKSEIFDDQFSVERPDGSNFTLKIRSTKLEDSAMYFCASRRDSGNQPQHFGDGTRLSIL.

The chain carries TRBV6-4 and TRBJ2-1; TRBD1 might be the D (6 bases). Germline V gene data show CDR1 as MRHNA and CDR2 as SNTAGT. V lost 0 bases and J 9 bases, leaving 12 bases between the germline ends. The CDR3 loop spans 14 amino acids. The CDR3 DNA follows: TGTGCCAGCAGTGACTCAGGGACAAAGGCTGAGCAGTTCTTC. Its protein is CASSDSGTKAEQFF.

The chain recombines TRBV27 with TRBJ1-1; maybe TRBD1 (6 bases). The germline gives CDR1 MNHEY, CDR2 SMNVEV (reference sequence). V was clipped by 8 bases and J by 4 bases, with 17 bases between them. The CDR3 is 14 residues long. CDR3 sequence: CASGRGGHGTEAFF. The CDR3, as DNA: TGTGCCAGCGGGAGGGGGGGGCACGGCACTGAAGCTTTCTTT.

The chain has TRBV10-2 and TRBJ2-6; D is perhaps TRBD2 (5 bases). The ends were cut back, 5 bases at V and 0 bases at J, with 14 bases in the middle. This CDR3 region has 17 residues. Germline values: CDR1 WSHSY, CDR2 SAAADI. CDR3 residues: CASSTADRGSGANVLTF. CDR3 nucleotides: TGCGCCAGCAGTACGGCGGACCGGGGCTCTGGGGCCAACGTCCTGACTTTC.

This clone showed up just once. The chain employs TRBV7-9 and TRBJ1-2; D is uncertain. The CDR3 covers 14 residues. Looked up from germline, CDR1 is SEHNR and CDR2 is FQNEAQ (reference sequence). Trimming removed 4 bases at V and 3 bases at J, with 12 bases between. For the CDR3, the DNA is TGTGCCAGCAGCTACTTAAGCTCGGACTATGGCTACACCTTC. Translating it yields CASSYLSSDYGYTF.

V is TRBV5-6 and J is TRBJ2-6, with a weak D call TRBD2 (6 bases). V was shortened by 4 bases and J by 0 bases, with 14 bases between the two germline ends. The CDR3 runs to 17 residues. In germline, CDR1 is SGHDT, CDR2 YYEEEE. As DNA, the CDR3 is TGTGCCAGCAGCCTCACTAGCCGACGCTCTGGGGCCAACGTCCTGACTTTC. This encodes CASSLTSRRSGANVLTF.

The chain is built from TRBV5-1 and TRBJ2-7, with 7 bases lining up with TRBD1. CDR1 and CDR2 from the germline V gene are SGHRS and YFSETQ. The trim removed 4 bases at V and 6 bases at J, leaving 13 bases unmatched. CDR3 size: 15 residues. As DNA, the CDR3 is TGCGCCAGCAGCCAACCCGGGACAGCTTATGGCGAGCAGTACTTC. Translating gives CASSQPGTAYGEQYF.

V and J are TRBV5-1 and TRBJ1-2; TRBD1 agrees at 8 bases. The V and J ends lost 1 base and 0 bases, in that order; junction bases with no gene match: 5. The V gene's germline CDR1 is SGHRS and CDR2 YFSETQ. This CDR3 spans 16 amino acids. The CDR3 nucleotides are TGCGCCAGCAGCTTGATCAGGGGGCTGTCTAACTATGGCTACACCTTC. Residues: CASSLIRGLSNYGYTF. Using reference TRBV5-1 and TRBJ1-2 for the parts outside the CDR3, the full variable domain is KAGVTQTPRYLIKTRGQQVTLSCSPISGHRSVSWYQQTPGQGLQFLFEYFSETQRNKGNFPGRFSGRQFSNSRSEMNVSTLELGDSALYLCASSLIRGLSNYGYTFGSGTRLTVV.

The CDR3 coding sequence is TGTGCCAGCAGCCAAGACCCCGATAGCGGGAGGGCGGGTGAGCAGTTCTTC. It specifies CASSQDPDSGRAGEQFF. This chain connects TRBV4-2 to TRBJ2-1; TRBD2 aligns across 11 bases. The germline gives CDR1 LGHNA, CDR2 YNFKEQ. The CDR3 runs to 17 residues. The trim removed 0 bases at V and 9 bases at J, leaving 10 bases unmatched.

The chain links TRBV7-9 to TRBJ2-3; D perhaps matches TRBD2 (5 bases). There are 16 residues in the CDR3. V lost 4 bases to trimming and J lost 0 bases, with 14 bases between them. Germline CDR1 SEHNR, CDR2 FQNEAQ (reference sequence). The CDR3 region has the DNA TGTGCCAGCAGCTCCGTTGCGGGTTACAGCACAGATACGCAGTATTTT. Translation: CASSSVAGYSTDTQYF.

V usage is TRBV7-2 and J usage is TRBJ1-4; a weak D match, TRBD1 (5 bases). V dropped 1 base and J dropped 2 bases, with 11 bases sitting between them. Germline V CDR1 and CDR2: SGHTA, FQGNSA. This CDR3 contains 16 residues. In DNA form, the CDR3 reads TGTGCCAGCAGCTTAGGGTGGGGCTGGACTAATGAAAAACTGTTTTTT. The encoded protein is CASSLGWGWTNEKLFF.

J is TRBJ1-5 and V is TRBV6-1; no definite D call. Germline lookup yields CDR1 MNHNS and CDR2 SASEGT. This CDR3 spans 15 amino acids. Trimming pared 2 bases from V and 2 bases from J, leaving 10 bases between. The CDR3 DNA sequence: TGTGCCAGCAGTGAACTAGGTATTGGCAATCAGCCCCAGCATTTT. As protein: CASSELGIGNQPQHF.

The rearrangement uses TRBV5-6 and TRBJ1-2; TRBD1 might be the D (5 bases). This CDR3 is built from 15 residues. V gave up 6 bases and J gave up 1 base, with 16 bases separating them. The germline CDR1 and CDR2 sequences are SGHDT and YYEEEE. The CDR3 DNA is TGTGCCAGCACCCCATTAGAAGGGGTTAACTATGGCTACACCTTC. It is translated as CASTPLEGVNYGYTF.

The rearrangement links TRBV7-2 to TRBJ2-7; 11 bases map to TRBD2. The CDR3 is made up of 16 amino acids. Germline V gene data show CDR1 as SGHTA and CDR2 as FQGNSA. After removal of 4 bases from V and 6 bases from J, the junction contained 11 bases not matched to a gene. CDR3 DNA: TGTGCCAGCAGCTACACGGGGACTAGCGGTCCCCGCGAGCAGTACTTC. Translated, it gives CASSYTGTSGPREQYF.

This clone was seen a single time. This chain uses TRBV30 with TRBJ2-5; D not certain. Trimming pared 0 bases from V and 5 bases from J, leaving 4 bases between. Germline V gives CDR1 GTSNPN, CDR2 SVGIG (reference sequence). The CDR3 totals 11 residues. CDR3 nucleotide sequence: TGTGCCTGGAGTGTCGCGGAGACCCAGTACTTC. Protein sequence: CAWSVAETQYF.